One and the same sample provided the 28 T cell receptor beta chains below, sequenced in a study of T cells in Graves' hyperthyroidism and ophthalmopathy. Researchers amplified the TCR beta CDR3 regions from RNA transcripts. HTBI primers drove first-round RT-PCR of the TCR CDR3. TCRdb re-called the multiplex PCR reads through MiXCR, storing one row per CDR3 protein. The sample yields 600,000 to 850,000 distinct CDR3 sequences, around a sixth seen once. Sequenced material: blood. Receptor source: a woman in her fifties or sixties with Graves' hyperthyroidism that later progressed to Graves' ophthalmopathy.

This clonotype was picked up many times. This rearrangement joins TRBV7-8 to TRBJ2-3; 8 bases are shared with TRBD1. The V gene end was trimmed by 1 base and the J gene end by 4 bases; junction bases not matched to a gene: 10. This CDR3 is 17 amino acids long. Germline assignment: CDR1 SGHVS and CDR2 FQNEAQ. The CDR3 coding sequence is TGTGCCAGCAGCTTAGGGTACAGGGGGTCTGGGGCAGATACGCAGTATTTT. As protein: CASSLGYRGSGADTQYF. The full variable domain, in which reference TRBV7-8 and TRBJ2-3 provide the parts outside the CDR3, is GAGVSQSPRYKVAKRGQDVALRCDPISGHVSLFWYQQALGQGPEFLTYFQNEAQLDKSGLPSDRFFAERPEGSVSTLKIQRTQQEDSAVYLCASSLGYRGSGADTQYFGPGTRLTVL.

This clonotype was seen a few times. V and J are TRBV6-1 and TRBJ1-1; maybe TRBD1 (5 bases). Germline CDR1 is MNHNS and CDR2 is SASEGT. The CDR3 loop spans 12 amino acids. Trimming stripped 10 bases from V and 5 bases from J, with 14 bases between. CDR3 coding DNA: TGTGCCATCATGGACACGGCTACTGAAGCTTTCTTT. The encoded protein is CAIMDTATEAFF.

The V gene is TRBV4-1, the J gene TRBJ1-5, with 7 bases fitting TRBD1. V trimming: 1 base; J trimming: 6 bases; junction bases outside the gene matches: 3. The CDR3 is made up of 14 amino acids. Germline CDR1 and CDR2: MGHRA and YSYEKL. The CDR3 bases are TGCGCCAGCAGCCAAGTAACAGGGGTTCAGCCCCAGCATTTT. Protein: CASSQVTGVQPQHF.

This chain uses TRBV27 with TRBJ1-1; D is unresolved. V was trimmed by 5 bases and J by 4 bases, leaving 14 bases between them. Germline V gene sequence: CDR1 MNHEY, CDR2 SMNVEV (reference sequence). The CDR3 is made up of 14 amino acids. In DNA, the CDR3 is TGTGCCAGCAGTGCAACGGGGTTGAGCACTGAAGCTTTCTTT. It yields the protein CASSATGLSTEAFF.

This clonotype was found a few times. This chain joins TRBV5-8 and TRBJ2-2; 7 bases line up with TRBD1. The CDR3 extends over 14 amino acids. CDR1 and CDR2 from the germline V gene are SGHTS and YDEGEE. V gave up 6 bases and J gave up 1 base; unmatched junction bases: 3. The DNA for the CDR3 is TGTGCCAGCACCCGGGACAGGAACACCGGGGAGCTGTTTTTT. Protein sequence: CASTRDRNTGELFF.

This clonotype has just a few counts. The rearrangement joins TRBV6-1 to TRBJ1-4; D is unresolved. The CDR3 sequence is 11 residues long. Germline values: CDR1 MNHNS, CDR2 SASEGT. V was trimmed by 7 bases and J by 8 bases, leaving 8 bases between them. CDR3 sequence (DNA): TGTGCCAGCATGGCCGGAGAAAAACTGTTTTTT. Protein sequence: CASMAGEKLFF.

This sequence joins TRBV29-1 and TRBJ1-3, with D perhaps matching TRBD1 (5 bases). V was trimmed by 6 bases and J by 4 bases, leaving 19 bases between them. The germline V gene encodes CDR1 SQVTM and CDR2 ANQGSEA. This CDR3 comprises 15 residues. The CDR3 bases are TGCAGCGTCGTCCTAGGAGGGGCTGGAGGAAACACCATATATTTT. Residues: CSVVLGGAGGNTIYF.

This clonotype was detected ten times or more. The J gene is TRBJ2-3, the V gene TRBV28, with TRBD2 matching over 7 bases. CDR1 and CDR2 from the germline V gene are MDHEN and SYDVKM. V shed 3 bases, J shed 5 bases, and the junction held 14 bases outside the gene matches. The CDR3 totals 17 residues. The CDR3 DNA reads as TGTGCCAGCAGTTTGGTGGCTAGCGGTCCCCGGGGAGATACGCAGTATTTT. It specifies CASSLVASGPRGDTQYF.

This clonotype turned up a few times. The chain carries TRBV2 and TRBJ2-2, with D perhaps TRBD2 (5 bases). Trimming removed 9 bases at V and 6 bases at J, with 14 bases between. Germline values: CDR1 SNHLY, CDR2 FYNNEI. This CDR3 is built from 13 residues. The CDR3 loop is CASGRTPAGELFF. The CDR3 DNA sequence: TGTGCCAGTGGGCGGACTCCCGCCGGGGAGCTGTTTTTT.

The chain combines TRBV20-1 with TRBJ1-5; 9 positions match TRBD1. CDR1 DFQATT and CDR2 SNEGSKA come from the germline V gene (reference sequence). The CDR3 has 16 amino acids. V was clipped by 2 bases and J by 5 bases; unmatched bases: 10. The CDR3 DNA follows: TGCAGTGCTAGACCGGACAGGGGCCGGTCGGATCAGCCCCAGCATTTT. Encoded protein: CSARPDRGRSDQPQHF.

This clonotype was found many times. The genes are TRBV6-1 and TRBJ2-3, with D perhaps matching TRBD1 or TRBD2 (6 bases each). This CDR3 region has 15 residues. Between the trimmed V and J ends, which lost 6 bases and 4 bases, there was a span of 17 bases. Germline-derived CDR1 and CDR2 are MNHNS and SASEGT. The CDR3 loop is CASRDQGRIADTQYF. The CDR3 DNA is TGTGCCAGCAGAGACCAGGGGAGGATCGCAGATACGCAGTATTTT.

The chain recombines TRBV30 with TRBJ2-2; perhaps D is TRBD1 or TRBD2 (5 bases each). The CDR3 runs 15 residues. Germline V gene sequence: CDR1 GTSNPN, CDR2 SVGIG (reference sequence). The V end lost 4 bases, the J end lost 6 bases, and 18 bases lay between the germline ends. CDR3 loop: CAWTSGPARAGELFF. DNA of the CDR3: TGTGCCTGGACCTCAGGGCCCGCGAGGGCCGGGGAGCTGTTTTTT.

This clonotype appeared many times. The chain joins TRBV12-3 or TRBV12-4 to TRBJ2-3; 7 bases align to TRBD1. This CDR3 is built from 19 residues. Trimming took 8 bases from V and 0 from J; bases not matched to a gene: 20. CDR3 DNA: TGTGCCAGCCTAGGAATGGGGACAGACATAATTACTAGCACAGATACGCAGTATTTT. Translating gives CASLGMGTDIITSTDTQYF.

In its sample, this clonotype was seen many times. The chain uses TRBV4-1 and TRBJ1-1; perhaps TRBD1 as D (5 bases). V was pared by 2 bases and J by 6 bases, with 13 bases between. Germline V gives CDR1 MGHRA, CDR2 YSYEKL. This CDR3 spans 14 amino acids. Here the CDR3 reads CASSQNRQSSEAFF. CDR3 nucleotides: TGCGCCAGCAGCCAAAATAGACAGTCTTCTGAAGCTTTCTTT.

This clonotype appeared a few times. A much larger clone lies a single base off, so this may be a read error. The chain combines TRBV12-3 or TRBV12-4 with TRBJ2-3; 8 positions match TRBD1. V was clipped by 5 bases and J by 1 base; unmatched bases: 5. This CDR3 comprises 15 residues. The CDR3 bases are TGTGCCAGCAGTCAGGGACAGGCCCGCACAGATACGCAGTATTTT. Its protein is CASSQGQARTDTQYF.

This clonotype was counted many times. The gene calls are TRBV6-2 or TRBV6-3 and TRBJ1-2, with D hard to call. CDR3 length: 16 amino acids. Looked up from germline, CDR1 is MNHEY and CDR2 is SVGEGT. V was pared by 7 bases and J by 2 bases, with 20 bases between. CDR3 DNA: TGTGCCAGCATCCAATCGGTGCCAAGTGGCAACTATGGCTACACCTTC. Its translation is CASIQSVPSGNYGYTF.

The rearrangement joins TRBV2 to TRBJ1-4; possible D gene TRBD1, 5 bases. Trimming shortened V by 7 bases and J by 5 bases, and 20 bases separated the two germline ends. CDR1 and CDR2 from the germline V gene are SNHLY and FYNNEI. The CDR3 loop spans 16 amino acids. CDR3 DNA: TGTGCCAGCATTCTACTCCAGGGCTTTAACAATGAAAAACTGTTTTTT. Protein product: CASILLQGFNNEKLFF.

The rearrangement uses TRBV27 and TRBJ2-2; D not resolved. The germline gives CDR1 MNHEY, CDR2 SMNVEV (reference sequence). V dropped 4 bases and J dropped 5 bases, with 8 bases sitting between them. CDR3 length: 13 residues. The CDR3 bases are TGTGCCAGCAGTTGGAGATGGACCGGGGAGCTGTTTTTT. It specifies CASSWRWTGELFF.

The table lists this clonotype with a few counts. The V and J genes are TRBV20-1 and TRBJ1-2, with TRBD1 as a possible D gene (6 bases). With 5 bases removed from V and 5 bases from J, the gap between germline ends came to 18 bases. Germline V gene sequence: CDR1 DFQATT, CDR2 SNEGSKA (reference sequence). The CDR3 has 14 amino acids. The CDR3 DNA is TGCAGTGCTGGACTACTACAGGGAGAGTATGGCTACACCTTC. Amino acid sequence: CSAGLLQGEYGYTF.

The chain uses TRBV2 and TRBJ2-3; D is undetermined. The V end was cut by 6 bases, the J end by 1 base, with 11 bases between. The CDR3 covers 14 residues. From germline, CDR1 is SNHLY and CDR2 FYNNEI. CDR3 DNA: TGTGCCAGCAGCCTACGACACCGCACAGATACGCAGTATTTT. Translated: CASSLRHRTDTQYF.

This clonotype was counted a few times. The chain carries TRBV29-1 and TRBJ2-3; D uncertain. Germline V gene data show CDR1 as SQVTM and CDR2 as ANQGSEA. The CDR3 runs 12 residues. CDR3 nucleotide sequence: TGCGTTTTGGGCGCTAGCACAGATACGCAGTATTTT. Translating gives CVLGASTDTQYF.

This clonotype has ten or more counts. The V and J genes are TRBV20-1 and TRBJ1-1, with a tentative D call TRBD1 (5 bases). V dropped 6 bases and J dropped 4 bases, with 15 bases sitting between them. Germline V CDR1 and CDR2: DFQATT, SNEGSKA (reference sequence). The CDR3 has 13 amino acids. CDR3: CSAFWGLSTEAFF. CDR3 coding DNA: TGCAGTGCATTTTGGGGGTTGAGCACTGAAGCTTTCTTT.

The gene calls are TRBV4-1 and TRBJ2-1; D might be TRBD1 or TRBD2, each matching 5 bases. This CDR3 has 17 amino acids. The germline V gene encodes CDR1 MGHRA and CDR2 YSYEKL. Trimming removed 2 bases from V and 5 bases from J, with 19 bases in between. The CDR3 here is CASSQREFRALDNEQFF. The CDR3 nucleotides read TGCGCCAGCAGCCAAAGGGAGTTCAGGGCGCTGGACAATGAGCAGTTCTTC.

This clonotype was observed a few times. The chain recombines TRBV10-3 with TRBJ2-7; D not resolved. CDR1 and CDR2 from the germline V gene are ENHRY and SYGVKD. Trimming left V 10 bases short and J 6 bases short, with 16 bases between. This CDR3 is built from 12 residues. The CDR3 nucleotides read TGTGCCACCGACCCTGGGGATACCGAGCAGTACTTC. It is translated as CATDPGDTEQYF.

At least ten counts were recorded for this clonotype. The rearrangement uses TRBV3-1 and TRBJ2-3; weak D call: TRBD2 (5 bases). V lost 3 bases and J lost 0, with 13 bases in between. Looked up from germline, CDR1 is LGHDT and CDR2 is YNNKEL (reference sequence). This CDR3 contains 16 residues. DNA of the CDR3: TGTGCCAGCAGCCAGGAGGAGATAACTAGCACAGATACGCAGTATTTT. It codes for CASSQEEITSTDTQYF.

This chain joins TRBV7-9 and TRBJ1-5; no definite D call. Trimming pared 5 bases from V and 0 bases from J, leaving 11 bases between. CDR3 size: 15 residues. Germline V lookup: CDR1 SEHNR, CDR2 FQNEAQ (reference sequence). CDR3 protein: CASSPVDYSNQPQHF. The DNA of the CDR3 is TGTGCCAGCAGCCCCGTAGATTATAGCAATCAGCCCCAGCATTTT.

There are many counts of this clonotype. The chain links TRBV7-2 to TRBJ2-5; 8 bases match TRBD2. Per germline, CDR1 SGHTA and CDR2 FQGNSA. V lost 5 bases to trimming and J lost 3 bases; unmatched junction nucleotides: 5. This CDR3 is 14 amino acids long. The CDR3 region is CASSQRGPKETQYF. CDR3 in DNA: TGTGCCAGCAGCCAGCGGGGGCCAAAAGAGACCCAGTACTTC.

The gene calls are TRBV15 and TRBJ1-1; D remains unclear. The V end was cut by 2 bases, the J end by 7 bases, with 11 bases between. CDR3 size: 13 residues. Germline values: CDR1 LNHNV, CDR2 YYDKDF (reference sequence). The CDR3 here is CATSRNTKFEAFF. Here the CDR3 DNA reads TGTGCCACCAGCAGAAACACAAAGTTTGAAGCTTTCTTT.